This TCR beta chain was sequenced for a study of blood T cell repertoires in COVID-19. Study context: The United States, Italy and Spain were the sources of the acute and convalescent COVID-19 samples. T cells, B-cell-depleted T cells, or PBMCs supplied cDNA or gDNA.

Per the original methods: Scientists estimated how many nucleated cells there were by amplifying reference gene primers. Some clones are missing from TCRdb's copy, which holds only in-frame ones; the method was immunoSEQ multiplex PCR. V, J and clone size derive from that table, while D and trimming were established from the DNA sequence. The repertoire holds over 150,000 clones, with roughly 80% as singletons. Germline assignment: CDR1 MGHRA and CDR2 YSYEKL. The CDR3 has 13 residues. J lost 14 bases, V lost 1 base, and 9 bases had no gene match. This sequence was found in a man aged 18 to 30 with active or convalescent COVID-19. The rearrangement uses TRBV4-1 and TRBJ1-2; 8 nucleotides line up with TRBD1. The sequenced material came from peripheral blood. The CDR3 bases are TGCGCCAGCAGCCAAGTTCTGCAGGGGGCTAAGACCTTC. It yields the protein CASSQVLQGAKTF.